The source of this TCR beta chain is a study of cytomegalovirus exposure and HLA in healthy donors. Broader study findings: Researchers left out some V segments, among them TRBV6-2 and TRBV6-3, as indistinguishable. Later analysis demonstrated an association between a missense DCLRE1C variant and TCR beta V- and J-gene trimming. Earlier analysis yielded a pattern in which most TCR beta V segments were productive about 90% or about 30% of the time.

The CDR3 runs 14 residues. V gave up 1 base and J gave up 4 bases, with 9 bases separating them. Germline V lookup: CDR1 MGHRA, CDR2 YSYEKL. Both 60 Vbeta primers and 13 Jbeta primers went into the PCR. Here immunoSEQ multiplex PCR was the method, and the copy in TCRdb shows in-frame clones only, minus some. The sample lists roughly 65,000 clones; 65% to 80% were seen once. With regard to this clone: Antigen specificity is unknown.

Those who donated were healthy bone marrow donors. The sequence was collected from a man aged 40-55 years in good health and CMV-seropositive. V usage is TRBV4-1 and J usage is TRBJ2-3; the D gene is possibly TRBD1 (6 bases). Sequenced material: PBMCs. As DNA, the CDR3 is TGCGCCAGCAGCCAAGGCAGGGGCCCAGATACGCAGTATTTT. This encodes CASSQGRGPDTQYF.